This T cell receptor beta chain appears in the sequencing data of a study of T-cell memory formation after mild COVID-19. Study conclusions and caveats: Nothing confirmed that second-wave clones peaking on day 37 were specific for SARS-CoV-2. CD4+ contracting clones lay mainly in CM and EM, CD8+ ones in EMRA. The finding that pre-infection memory included some responding clones suggested that cross-reactive memory joined.

5'RACE with constant-segment primers yielded barcoded, UMI-tagged TCR alpha and TCR beta cDNA libraries. TCRdb reanalysed the 5' RACE reads using MiXCR and keeps one entry per CDR3 protein. Altogether roughly 400,000 distinct CDR3 sequences are present, approximately 19% being singletons, with the ten largest covering roughly 21%. As for this clonotype: No antigen is known for it.

This clonotype was sampled from a man aged 18 to 29 who had mild COVID-19 (a few samples of this study predate the infection). Cell type and time point are not known. The sample consisted of PBMCs or a T cell subset sorted from them (not recorded which).

The CDR3 sequence is CASSTLKWGERVAEAFF. In nucleotides, the CDR3 is TGTGCCAGCAGCACCCTAAAATGGGGGGAACGGGTAGCTGAAGCTTTCTTT. The genes are TRBV21-1 and TRBJ1-1; the table names TRBD1, a call not compared with the DNA. TRBV21-1 is described as a pseudogene. The CDR3 loop spans 17 amino acids.